Listed below are T cell receptor beta chains from one sample, sequenced in a study of beta chain features in type 1 diabetes. Libraries were prepared by immunoSEQ multiplex PCR; TCRdb keeps only in-frame clonotypes and omits some of them. The profile shows 200,000 to 250,000 clones, roughly 10% of them singletons. What was sequenced was central memory CD4+ T cells from blood. The receptor source for this set is a young man in good health. Each CDR3 is given without its conserved first and last residue. Fields, in order: D gene, clone size, J gene, V gene, CDR3 protein. D genes are given only for firm matches. Only some rows state a clone size, as once, few, many or a class for expanded clones.

- - TRBJ2-5 TRBV5-4 ASSLESETQY
- many TRBJ2-7 TRBV11-2 ASTEFGGVRSYEQY
- few TRBJ1-3 TRBV10-2 ASYSDSGNTIY
- - TRBJ1-1 TRBV7-2 ASSFGVGTEAF
- few TRBJ2-7 TRBV7-3 ASSLTPSEGSEQY
- few TRBJ2-1 TRBV12-5 ASGSDRNSYNEQF
- few TRBJ2-2 TRBV9 ASGTANTGELF
TRBD1 - TRBJ2-2 TRBV7-2 ASSRLVAGGTGELF
- - TRBJ2-5 TRBV5-1 ASSLVTGSETQY
- many TRBJ2-5 TRBV10-3 AISRDQETQY
TRBD2 - TRBJ2-1 TRBV19 ASRLTSGHNEQF
- - TRBJ2-1 TRBV15 ATSRARGSAIYNEQF
- few TRBJ2-3 TRBV5-1 ASSDQATDTQY
- many TRBJ2-5 TRBV7-6 ASSPAGSAYQETQY
- many TRBJ2-7 TRBV4-2 ASSYRDGSYEQY
- few TRBJ2-1 TRBV30 AWSVPGVYNEQF
- few TRBJ1-5 TRBV28 ASSLRQGSNQPQH
- once TRBJ2-5 TRBV28 ASRGKPGETQY
- - TRBJ2-1 TRBV2 ASSPTGTVGNEQF
- - TRBJ2-2 TRBV5-1 ASSLRQNTGELF
TRBD1 - TRBJ1-2 TRBV5-8 ASSLPRGTGTNYGYT
TRBD2 many TRBJ2-1 TRBV14 ASSQLLAGAEQF
- - TRBJ1-2 TRBV5-1 ASSLAGNYGYT